The 6 T cell receptor beta chains in this list originate from one sample, sequenced in a study of blood T cells in healthy people across ages. It was with a sample-barcoded 5' primer and a J-beta primer mix that a second PCR of roughly 7 to 12 cycles was run. One entry per CDR3 protein results from TCRdb running MiXCR on the 5' RACE reads. Of just over 800,000 distinct CDR3 sequences in the sample, around 68% are singletons; the top ten hold roughly a quarter. Sequencing used blood. The receptors were gathered from a man under 40 in good health.

This clonotype was detected only a few times. This chain uses TRBV7-9 with TRBJ2-3; D possibly corresponds to TRBD2 (5 bases). The CDR3 runs 15 residues. From germline, CDR1 is SEHNR and CDR2 FQNEAQ (reference sequence). V was cut by 11 bases and J by 3 bases, with 21 bases left in between. CDR3 DNA sequence: TGTGCCTACCCCGCCCTAACTAGTAATACAGATACGCAGTATTTT. This encodes CAYPALTSNTDTQYF.

In its sample, this clonotype was seen many times. The chain uses TRBV29-1 and TRBJ2-1; 11 nucleotides match TRBD2. Germline V gene sequence: CDR1 SQVTM, CDR2 ANQGSEA. The CDR3 has 15 residues. V gave up 1 base and J gave up 4 bases; unmatched junction bases: 3. CDR3 in amino acids: CSVEGSSGGYNEQFF. The CDR3 bases are TGCAGCGTTGAAGGGTCTAGCGGGGGGTACAATGAGCAGTTCTTC.

The chain combines TRBV6-1 with TRBJ2-3; no clear D gene. Looked up from germline, CDR1 is MNHNS and CDR2 is SASEGT. The CDR3 has 16 amino acids. The V and J ends lost 1 base and 2 bases respectively, with 13 bases between them. The CDR3 loop reads CASSEEIRGVTDTQYF. The CDR3 DNA follows: TGTGCCAGCAGTGAAGAAATCCGTGGGGTCACAGATACGCAGTATTTT.

This sequence joins TRBV12-3 or TRBV12-4 and TRBJ1-4, with 9 bases that match TRBD1. This CDR3 spans 15 amino acids. The junction had 6 bases not matched to a gene; V was cut back by 5 bases and J by 5 bases. The CDR3 nucleotides read TGTGCCAGCAGTGACGACAGGGGGTGGAATGAAAAACTGTTTTTT. As protein: CASSDDRGWNEKLFF.

This clonotype was counted at least ten times. The gene calls are TRBV6-1 and TRBJ1-2, with D unresolved. V lost 1 base, J lost 4 bases, and 13 bases lay in between. Germline values: CDR1 MNHNS, CDR2 SASEGT. The CDR3 consists of 15 residues. The CDR3 bases are TGTGCCAGCAGTGAAGACGTTTGGATGGTCTATGGCTACACCTTC. As protein: CASSEDVWMVYGYTF.

This clonotype has a handful of counts. The CDR3 bases are TGTGCCAGCAGCCAAGAGACAGGACTAGCGTTCAGGGAGCAGTTCTTC. This translates into CASSQETGLAFREQFF. The rearrangement uses TRBV4-2 and TRBJ2-1; TRBD2 agrees at 9 bases. CDR1 LGHNA and CDR2 YNFKEQ come from the germline V gene. This CDR3 is 16 amino acids long. V was pared by 0 bases and J by 10 bases, with 10 bases of the junction left unmatched.